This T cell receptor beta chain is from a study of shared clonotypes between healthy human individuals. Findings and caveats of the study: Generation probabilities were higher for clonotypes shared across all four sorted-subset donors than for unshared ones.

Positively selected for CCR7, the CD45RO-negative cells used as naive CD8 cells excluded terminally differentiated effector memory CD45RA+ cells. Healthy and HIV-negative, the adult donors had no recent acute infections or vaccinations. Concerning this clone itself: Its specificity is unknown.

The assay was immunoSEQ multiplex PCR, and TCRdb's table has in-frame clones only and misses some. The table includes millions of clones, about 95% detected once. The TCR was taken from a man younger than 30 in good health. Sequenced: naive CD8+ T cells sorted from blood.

The CDR3 DNA sequence: TGTGCCAGCAGTGAAGAGGACAGGGCGGGGACAGATACGCAGTATTTT. Residues: CASSEEDRAGTDTQYF. The chain recombines TRBV6-1 with TRBJ2-3; TRBD1 agrees at 8 bases. This CDR3 spans 16 amino acids. Germline-derived CDR1 and CDR2 are MNHNS and SASEGT. The V segment lost 1 base and the J segment 3 bases; nucleotides outside the gene matches: 6.